The 31 T cell receptor beta chains below come from one sample, sequenced in a study of early stage breast cancer tumors. Assay: immunoSEQ multiplex PCR; the TCRdb copy retains only in-frame clones and omits some. The table lists around 41,000 clones, about 73% of them singletons. Sequencing was performed on blood. These receptors all stem from a person aged 45-60 years with breast cancer.

The V call is TRBV6-1, the J call TRBJ2-2, with TRBD1 identical over 8 bases. The CDR3 consists of 15 residues. Germline V lookup: CDR1 MNHNS, CDR2 SASEGT. Unmatched junction bases numbered 4, after V lost 4 bases and J lost 3 bases. The CDR3: CASSGTGTDTGELFF. DNA of the CDR3: TGTGCCAGCAGTGGGACAGGGACGGACACCGGGGAGCTGTTTTTT.

CDR3 DNA: TGTGCCAGCAGCGCCCGACTAGCGGGAGTGCAGGAGACCCAGTACTTC. Protein product: CASSARLAGVQETQYF. The chain has TRBV9 and TRBJ2-5, with 12 positions matching TRBD2. The CDR3 extends over 16 amino acids. Germline CDR1 SGDLS, CDR2 YYNGEE. Germline trimming cut 3 bases from V and 5 bases from J; bases unmatched to any gene: 8. The complete variable domain, with remaining parts taken from reference TRBV9 and TRBJ2-5, reads DSGVTQTPKHLITATGQRVTLRCSPRSGDLSVYWYQQSLDQGLQFLIQYYNGEERAKGNILERFSAQQFPDLHSELNLSSLELGDSALYFCASSARLAGVQETQYFGPGTRLLVL.

The chain recombines TRBV19 with TRBJ1-2, with D possibly TRBD1 on 6 matching bases. This CDR3 spans 14 amino acids. The V end lost 1 base, the J end lost 3 bases, and 9 bases lay between the germline ends. Germline V gene lookup returns CDR1 LNHDA and CDR2 SQIVND (reference sequence). The CDR3 protein is CASSIGNRDYGYTF. Written as DNA, the CDR3 is TGTGCCAGTAGTATAGGGAACAGGGACTATGGCTACACCTTC.

The chain employs TRBV2 and TRBJ1-6; TRBD1 matches at 7 bases. CDR1 is SNHLY, CDR2 FYNNEI, per germline. J was trimmed by 9 bases and V by 4 bases; bases with no gene match: 3. CDR3 length: 13 amino acids. This CDR3 reads CASSGQGSSPLHF. CDR3 bases: TGTGCCAGCAGTGGACAGGGAAGTTCACCCCTCCACTTT.

V and J are TRBV18 and TRBJ1-1; D is uncertain. This CDR3 is built from 14 residues. Germline assignment: CDR1 KGHSH and CDR2 LQKENI. V lost 1 base and J 6 bases, leaving 12 bases between the germline ends. The CDR3 loop reads CASSPLTAEAEAFF. CDR3 sequence (DNA): TGTGCCAGCTCACCACTTACGGCGGAGGCTGAAGCTTTCTTT.

This clone was seen a handful of times. The chain is built from TRBV10-3 and TRBJ2-7; unclear D gene. Trimming stripped 2 bases from V and 3 bases from J, with 5 bases between. Germline-derived CDR1 and CDR2 are ENHRY and SYGVKD. This CDR3 has 12 residues. The CDR3 protein is CAISETDYEQYF. CDR3 DNA sequence: TGTGCCATCAGTGAGACAGACTACGAGCAGTACTTC.

V and J are TRBV9 and TRBJ2-2, with 11 bases lining up with TRBD2. Trimming took 3 bases from V and 5 from J; bases not matched to a gene: 6. CDR3 size: 16 residues. Looked up from germline, CDR1 is SGDLS and CDR2 is YYNGEE. Written as DNA, the CDR3 is TGTGCCAGCAGCGCCTCCGGGACTAGCGGTACCGGGGAGCTGTTTTTT. It yields the protein CASSASGTSGTGELFF.

This clone was counted a few times. This chain connects TRBV29-1 to TRBJ1-5; D gene uncertain. This CDR3 comprises 13 residues. CDR1 and CDR2 from the germline V gene are SQVTM and ANQGSEA. Trimming removed 7 bases at V and 0 bases at J, with 10 bases between. The CDR3 nucleotides read TGCAGCGCTAGCCAAAATAGCAATCAGCCCCAGCATTTT. As protein: CSASQNSNQPQHF.

CDR3 protein: CASSEAPGTGRKVAKNIQYF. CDR3 coding DNA: TGTGCCAGCAGTGAAGCGCCCGGGACAGGGAGAAAGGTAGCCAAAAACATTCAGTACTTC. V is TRBV6-1 and J is TRBJ2-4; 9 bases line up with TRBD1. V lost 0 bases and J lost 0; bases outside the gene matches: 12. In germline, CDR1 is MNHNS, CDR2 SASEGT. This CDR3 spans 20 amino acids.

The rearrangement uses TRBV7-8 and TRBJ2-1; the D gene is possibly TRBD2 (6 bases). Trimming left V 5 bases short and J 4 bases short, with 18 bases between. This CDR3 is built from 16 residues. Germline CDR1 SGHVS, CDR2 FQNEAQ. CDR3: CASSPSAVAEYNEQFF. In DNA form, the CDR3 reads TGTGCCAGCAGCCCCAGCGCAGTAGCGGAGTACAATGAGCAGTTCTTC. Full variable domain (remainder filled in from reference TRBV7-8 and TRBJ2-1): GAGVSQSPRYKVAKRGQDVALRCDPISGHVSLFWYQQALGQGPEFLTYFQNEAQLDKSGLPSDRFFAERPEGSVSTLKIQRTQQEDSAVYLCASSPSAVAEYNEQFFGPGTRLTVL.

This chain connects TRBV10-3 to TRBJ2-7, with 10 bases aligning to TRBD1. V dropped 7 bases and J dropped 3; count of bases not matched to a gene: 3. Germline V lookup: CDR1 ENHRY, CDR2 SYGVKD. There are 13 residues in the CDR3. Here the CDR3 DNA reads TGTGCCATCAATAGGACAGGGGGCTACGAGCAGTACGTC. It encodes CAINRTGGYEQYV.

The chain employs TRBV7-3 and TRBJ2-1; 9 nucleotides align to TRBD2. Germline V gene lookup returns CDR1 SGHTA and CDR2 FQGTGA. The V and J ends lost 5 bases and 8 bases, in that order; junction bases with no gene match: 13. The CDR3 totals 16 residues. CDR3 nucleotide sequence: TGTGCCAGCAGCACACTTAGCGGGAGAGGGGGTGATGAGCAGTTCTTC. It translates to CASSTLSGRGGDEQFF.

The chain employs TRBV5-1 and TRBJ2-1, with TRBD2 identical over 11 bases. The junction had 4 bases not matched to a gene; V was cut back by 5 bases and J by 3 bases. The CDR3 sequence is 15 residues long. Germline assignment: CDR1 SGHRS and CDR2 YFSETQ. The CDR3 loop reads CASRPSGGIYNEQFF. The CDR3 coding sequence is TGCGCCAGCAGGCCTAGCGGGGGGATCTACAATGAGCAGTTCTTC.

The CDR3 reads CASSQEPQRAKNIQYF. In DNA, the CDR3 is TGTGCCAGCAGCCAAGAACCCCAGCGGGCCAAAAACATTCAGTACTTC. The chain joins TRBV4-2 to TRBJ2-4, with D possibly matching TRBD2 (5 bases). V shed 0 bases and J shed 1 base, with 10 bases lying between them. The CDR3 runs to 16 residues. Per germline, CDR1 LGHNA and CDR2 YNFKEQ.

This clone was recorded only once. The genes are TRBV29-1 and TRBJ2-3, with a possible D match to TRBD1 (5 bases). Germline values: CDR1 SQVTM, CDR2 ANQGSEA. V was trimmed by 7 bases and J by 1 base, leaving 21 bases between them. CDR3 length: 16 residues. The CDR3 DNA sequence: TGCAGCGCGCTGCAGGGCAGGGATAAGGGCACAGATACGCAGTATTTT. This gives the protein CSALQGRDKGTDTQYF.

This chain connects TRBV7-9 to TRBJ2-5, with 8 bases that match TRBD2. Germline V gene sequence: CDR1 SEHNR, CDR2 FQNEAQ (reference sequence). CDR3 length: 15 amino acids. The J segment lost 1 base and the V segment lost 5 bases, leaving 6 bases of the junction unmatched. This CDR3 is CASSPFGGAQETQYF. The CDR3 DNA is TGTGCCAGCAGCCCCTTCGGGGGGGCCCAAGAGACCCAGTACTTC.

The CDR3: CASSIEPGLAGGELKNEQFF. The CDR3 DNA sequence: TGTGCCAGTAGTATAGAACCGGGACTAGCGGGGGGGGAATTAAAGAATGAGCAGTTCTTC. The V and J genes are TRBV19 and TRBJ2-1; TRBD2 aligns across 16 bases. V lost 0 bases, J lost 7 bases, and 12 bases stayed unmatched. The CDR3 runs 20 residues. Germline loops: CDR1 LNHDA, CDR2 SQIVND (reference sequence).

This clone was seen just once. The chain recombines TRBV28 with TRBJ1-2, with 8 bases lining up with TRBD1. Trimming at V came to 2 bases and at J to 1 base, leaving 9 bases not matched to a gene. Germline values: CDR1 MDHEN, CDR2 SYDVKM. The CDR3 totals 17 residues. The CDR3 region is CASSLRQGAPFNYGYTF. Written as DNA, the CDR3 is TGTGCCAGCAGTTTAAGGCAGGGGGCCCCTTTTAACTATGGCTACACCTTC.

The gene calls are TRBV19 and TRBJ2-2; 7 bases are a match to TRBD2. The J segment lost 5 bases and the V segment lost 3 bases, leaving 6 bases of the junction unmatched. Germline CDR1 reads LNHDA; CDR2 reads SQIVND (reference sequence). There are 15 residues in the CDR3. The CDR3 DNA follows: TGTGCCAGTAGTATGAAAGCGGGAAATACCGGGGAGCTGTTTTTT. Translating it yields CASSMKAGNTGELFF.

CDR3 DNA: TGTGCCAGCAGCTTAGGGACTAGCGGGAGGTTGGATGAGCAGTTCTTC. Translating gives CASSLGTSGRLDEQFF. The genes are TRBV7-8 and TRBJ2-1, with 14 nucleotides matching TRBD2. From germline, CDR1 is SGHVS and CDR2 FQNEAQ. The CDR3 runs 16 residues. Trimming removed 1 base from V and 8 bases from J; junction bases left unmatched: 4. The full variable domain, in which reference TRBV7-8 and TRBJ2-1 provide the parts outside the CDR3, is GAGVSQSPRYKVAKRGQDVALRCDPISGHVSLFWYQQALGQGPEFLTYFQNEAQLDKSGLPSDRFFAERPEGSVSTLKIQRTQQEDSAVYLCASSLGTSGRLDEQFFGPGTRLTVL.

This clone turned up a few times. The chain recombines TRBV19 with TRBJ1-5; unclear D gene. Germline V gene lookup returns CDR1 LNHDA and CDR2 SQIVND (reference sequence). Trimming removed 1 base from V and 4 bases from J, with 8 bases in between. CDR3 size: 14 residues. CDR3 DNA: TGTGCCAGTAGTATAGCTTCGGTAAATCAGCCCCAGCATTTT. It specifies CASSIASVNQPQHF.

The chain uses TRBV7-8 and TRBJ2-7; 8 nucleotides align to TRBD1. Germline loops: CDR1 SGHVS, CDR2 FQNEAQ. Trimming took 2 bases from V and 6 from J; bases not matched to a gene: 3. The CDR3 runs 13 residues. The CDR3 is CASSLRDRGEQYV. CDR3 DNA sequence: TGTGCCAGCAGCTTAAGAGACAGGGGCGAGCAGTACGTC.

This rearrangement joins TRBV9 to TRBJ2-2, with TRBD2 matching 10 bases. The germline gives CDR1 SGDLS, CDR2 YYNGEE. V gave up 4 bases and J gave up 1 base; unmatched junction bases: 7. The CDR3 has 17 residues. CDR3 amino acids: CASSNTLAGVNTGELFF. The CDR3 DNA reads TGTGCCAGCAGCAATACCCTAGCGGGGGTGAACACCGGGGAGCTGTTTTTT.

This clone was detected a few times. The gene calls are TRBV30 and TRBJ1-2; the D is unclear. Germline V gives CDR1 GTSNPN, CDR2 SVGIG (reference sequence). Trimming shortened V by 1 base and J by 4 bases, and 10 bases separated the two germline ends. The CDR3 loop spans 13 amino acids. CDR3 sequence reads: CAWSALGPYGYTF. CDR3 nucleotides: TGTGCCTGGAGTGCCCTGGGCCCCTATGGCTACACCTTC.

The chain employs TRBV27 and TRBJ2-2; 12 bases are shared with TRBD2. The germline V gene has CDR1 MNHEY and CDR2 SMNVEV (reference sequence). This CDR3 is built from 17 residues. V shed 5 bases, J shed 13 bases, and the junction held 17 bases outside the gene matches. The CDR3 region is CASSPNPTLAGGEGLFF. The CDR3 DNA reads as TGTGCCAGCAGTCCAAACCCCACTCTAGCGGGGGGGGAAGGGCTGTTTTTT.

V is TRBV19 and J is TRBJ1-1; 8 nucleotides align to TRBD1. Germline V gene data show CDR1 as LNHDA and CDR2 as SQIVND (reference sequence). This CDR3 comprises 14 residues. Trimming removed 3 bases from V and 5 bases from J; junction bases left unmatched: 5. In DNA form, the CDR3 reads TGTGCCAGTAGTATGGACAGGGTAGGGACTGAAGCTTTCTTT. Protein: CASSMDRVGTEAFF.

V gene TRBV30 combines with J gene TRBJ2-1; TRBD2 aligns across 12 bases. Germline V lookup: CDR1 GTSNPN, CDR2 SVGIG (reference sequence). V shed 2 bases and J 6 bases; nucleotides not matched to a gene: 5. This CDR3 has 15 amino acids. Here the CDR3 reads CAWSQTSGGFNEQFF. For the CDR3, the DNA is TGTGCCTGGAGTCAGACTAGCGGGGGATTCAATGAGCAGTTCTTC.

This chain connects TRBV5-1 to TRBJ1-1, with 9 bases that match TRBD1. Trimming removed 4 bases from V and 4 bases from J; junction bases left unmatched: 5. Germline CDR1 and CDR2: SGHRS and YFSETQ. The CDR3 has 14 amino acids. CDR3 coding DNA: TGCGCCAGCAGCGACAACAGGGGGCTCACTGAAGCTTTCTTT. It encodes CASSDNRGLTEAFF.

This rearrangement joins TRBV5-4 to TRBJ2-1, with 9 bases aligning to TRBD1. Per germline, CDR1 SGHNT and CDR2 YYREEE (reference sequence). V dropped 3 bases and J dropped 4; count of bases not matched to a gene: 5. CDR3 size: 15 residues. CDR3 coding DNA: TGTGCCAGCAGCTGGACCGGGACAGGGTACAATGAGCAGTTCTTC. Translation gives CASSWTGTGYNEQFF.

The chain joins TRBV19 to TRBJ2-1, with D possibly matching TRBD2 (5 bases). The V gene lost 4 bases and the J gene lost 4 bases, with 8 bases spanning the gap. Germline CDR1 and CDR2: LNHDA and SQIVND (reference sequence). The CDR3 has 13 amino acids. Written as DNA, the CDR3 is TGTGCCAGTAGTACCTCGGGATACAATGAGCAGTTCTTC. Residues: CASSTSGYNEQFF. The full variable domain, rest sourced from reference TRBV19 and TRBJ2-1, is DGGITQSPKYLFRKEGQNVTLSCEQNLNHDAMYWYRQDPGQGLRLIYYSQIVNDFQKGDIAEGYSVSREKKESFPLTVTSAQKNPTAFYLCASSTSGYNEQFFGPGTRLTVL.

This clone occurred a few times. The V and J genes are TRBV14 and TRBJ1-2; D is possibly TRBD1 (5 bases). This CDR3 comprises 13 residues. V lost 0 bases to trimming and J lost 4 bases, with 6 bases between them. Germline CDR1 is SGHDN and CDR2 is FVKESK. The CDR3 reads CASSQEDIYGYTF. As DNA, the CDR3 is TGTGCCAGCAGCCAAGAGGACATCTATGGCTACACCTTC.